Described below is a single T cell receptor (beta chain) sequence and its context. Its antigen is undetermined. The CDR3 extends over 15 amino acids. The germline V gene encodes CDR1 LNHDA and CDR2 SQIVND (reference sequence). These data come from a study of CXCR3-negative and CXCR3-positive naive CD8 T cells. Study-level findings and limits: Comparison of naive cells showed more hydrophobic TRB CDR3s in CXCR3-positive than in CXCR3-negative naive cells.

Libraries were UMI-labeled 5' RACE TRB cDNA. TCRdb reprocessed the 5' RACE reads, keeping one entry per CDR3 protein, no DNA. The table for this sample gives some 140,000 distinct CDR3 sequences. The CD45RO-CCR7+CD27+CD95- phenotype denoted naive CD8+ T cells. This TCR came from a human donor in good health. Some clones in this sample may be carry-over from other donors' samples. Sequenced input: naive CXCR3+ CD8+ T cells from blood. Subset specified: CD45RO-CCR7+CD27+CD95- naive CD8+ T cells expressing CXCR3 (TNR3+). The chain links TRBV19 to TRBJ2-2; the TRBD1 assignment by TCRdb is unverifiable without DNA. The CDR3 spells CASSIVSGAAGELFF.